The 9 T cell receptor beta chains below come from one sample, sequenced in a study of CD8+CD57+ T cells in acquired aplastic anemia. TCR beta VDJ and CDR3 profiling used genomic DNA as template. TCRdb ran MiXCR on the reads and lists one entry per CDR3 protein. The sample consists of 200,000 to 250,000 distinct CDR3 sequences, approximately 35% of them appearing once. The sequencing sample was made of sorted CD4+, CD8+, or CD8+CD57+ T cells (not recorded which) from PBMCs. These receptors came from a human donor in good health, serving as a control.

The gene calls are TRBV7-8 and TRBJ1-2, with D possibly being TRBD1 (5 bases). CDR3 length: 11 amino acids. The V gene's germline CDR1 is SGHVS and CDR2 FQNEAQ. The CDR3 sequence is CDRRPNYGYTF. DNA of the CDR3: TGTGACAGGAGACCTAACTATGGCTACACCTTC.

This clonotype was seen a few times. This may arise from a read error, as a much more abundant clone is one base away. The J gene is TRBJ2-1, the V gene TRBV7-8; maybe TRBD2 (6 bases). CDR3 length equals 15 residues. Trimming pared 5 bases from V and 9 bases from J, leaving 20 bases between. Germline-derived CDR1 and CDR2 are SGHVS and FQNEAQ. CDR3 DNA sequence: TGTGCCAGCAGCCGCAAGCGGTCCGCACTAGCTGAGCAGTTCTTC. This gives the protein CASSRKRSALAEQFF.

V gene TRBV5-6 combines with J gene TRBJ2-7, with 8 bases identical to TRBD1. Germline V gene sequence: CDR1 SGHDT, CDR2 YYEEEE. This CDR3 has 15 residues. V was pared by 0 bases and J by 6 bases, with 8 bases of the junction left unmatched. The CDR3 coding sequence is TGTGCCAGCAGCTTGGTGGAAAATACAGGGGGCGAGCAGTACTTC. Protein product: CASSLVENTGGEQYF. The full variable domain, in which reference TRBV5-6 and TRBJ2-7 provide the parts outside the CDR3, is DAGVTQSPTHLIKTRGQQVTLRCSPKSGHDTVSWYQQALGQGPQFIFQYYEEEERQRGNFPDRFSGHQFPNYSSELNVNALLLGDSALYLCASSLVENTGGEQYFGPGTRLTVT.

The V call is TRBV5-1, the J call TRBJ1-4; 9 nucleotides agree with TRBD1. Per germline, CDR1 SGHRS and CDR2 YFSETQ. The V and J ends lost 1 base and 6 bases, in that order; junction bases with no gene match: 1. The CDR3 is 14 residues long. The CDR3 is CASSLTGGDEKLFF. For the CDR3, the DNA is TGCGCCAGCAGCTTGACAGGGGGCGATGAAAAACTGTTTTTT. Supplemented by reference TRBV5-1 and TRBJ1-4, the full variable domain reads KAGVTQTPRYLIKTRGQQVTLSCSPISGHRSVSWYQQTPGQGLQFLFEYFSETQRNKGNFPGRFSGRQFSNSRSEMNVSTLELGDSALYLCASSLTGGDEKLFFGSGTQLSVL.

Comment on this clonotype: One end of the junction fails to match germline, which may point to a read error. The chain uses TRBV5-6 and TRBJ1-6; 8 bases are shared with TRBD1. Looked up from germline, CDR1 is SGHDT and CDR2 is YYEEEE. This CDR3 has 17 residues. The CDR3 DNA reads as TGTGCCGGCAGCTTAGTATTGACAGGGGAGTCGAATTCACCCCTCCACTTT. Its protein product is CAGSLVLTGESNSPLHF.

The chain recombines TRBV4-1 with TRBJ1-4; D is unresolved. V lost 0 bases and J lost 5, with 13 bases in between. From germline, CDR1 is MGHRA and CDR2 YSYEKL. This CDR3 spans 16 amino acids. CDR3 sequence: CASSQDRPMWNEKLFF. Here the CDR3 DNA reads TGCGCCAGCAGCCAAGATCGGCCGATGTGGAATGAAAAACTGTTTTTT.

This clonotype was seen ten or more times. The genes are TRBV5-1 and TRBJ1-2, with D unresolved. Trimming left V 1 base short and J 7 bases short, with 14 bases between. Germline V lookup: CDR1 SGHRS, CDR2 YFSETQ. This CDR3 has 14 residues. The CDR3 nucleotides read TGCGCCAGCAGCTTGTTTGCGGAGAAGTCTGGCTACACCTTC. This sequence encodes CASSLFAEKSGYTF.

This clonotype was counted between two and nine times. The chain links TRBV10-3 to TRBJ1-6; D unclear. Germline values: CDR1 ENHRY, CDR2 SYGVKD. V was clipped by 10 bases and J by 0 bases, with 16 bases between them. The CDR3 covers 16 residues. The CDR3 nucleotides read TGTGCCAGCTCACGGGCGGGAAGCTCCTATAATTCACCCCTCCACTTT. Its protein product is CASSRAGSSYNSPLHF.

This clonotype was counted between two and nine times. This chain uses TRBV20-1 with TRBJ2-6; 7 nucleotides line up with TRBD1. The CDR3 sequence is 17 residues long. The germline V gene encodes CDR1 DFQATT and CDR2 SNEGSKA (reference sequence). J gave up 3 bases and V 1 base, and 9 bases lay outside the gene matches. CDR3: CSARVPGGVDGANVLTF. The CDR3 DNA reads TGCAGTGCTAGAGTTCCAGGGGGAGTCGATGGGGCCAACGTCCTGACTTTC.